This T cell receptor beta chain is drawn from a study of response to subunit inactivated influenza vaccine. Study-level results: A suggestion made by the authors is that each seasonal influenza vaccination recruits few new T cells.

TCRdb re-derived calls from the RT-PCR reads in MiXCR, one entry per CDR3 protein. The sample shows 500,000 or so distinct CDR3 sequences, approximately 10% of them seen only once. V lost 5 bases and J lost 12, with 14 bases in between. In germline, CDR1 is DFQATT, CDR2 SNEGSKA (reference sequence). The CDR3 covers 11 residues. This clonotype was observed many times. Its antigen is unknown. This sequence joins TRBV20-1 and TRBJ2-4; no definite D call. This specimen was PBMCs from blood, taken roughly 48 days after vaccination. This clonotype originated in a man in his forties or fifties who received an inactivated influenza vaccine. The CDR3 reads CSAATYGSQYF. The CDR3 DNA reads as TGCAGTGCTGCTACCTACGGATCTCAGTACTTC.